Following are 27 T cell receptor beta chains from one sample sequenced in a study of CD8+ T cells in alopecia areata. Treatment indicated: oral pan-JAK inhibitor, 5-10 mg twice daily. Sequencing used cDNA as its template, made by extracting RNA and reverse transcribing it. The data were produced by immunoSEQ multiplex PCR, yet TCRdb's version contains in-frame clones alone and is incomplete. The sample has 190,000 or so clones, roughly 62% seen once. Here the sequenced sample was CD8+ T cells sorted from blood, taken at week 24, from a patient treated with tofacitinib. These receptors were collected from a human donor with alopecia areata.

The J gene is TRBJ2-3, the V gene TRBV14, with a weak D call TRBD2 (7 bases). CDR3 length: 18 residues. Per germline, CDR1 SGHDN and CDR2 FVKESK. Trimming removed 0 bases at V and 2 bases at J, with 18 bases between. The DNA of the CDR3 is TGTGCCAGCAGCCAAGAAGGGGGGGACTACCCCTACACAGATACGCAGTATTTT. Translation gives CASSQEGGDYPYTDTQYF.

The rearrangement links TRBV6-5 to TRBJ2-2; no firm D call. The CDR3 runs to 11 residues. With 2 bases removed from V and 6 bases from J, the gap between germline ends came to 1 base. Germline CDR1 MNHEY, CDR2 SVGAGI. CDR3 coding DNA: TGTGCCAGCAGTTACGCCGGGGAGCTGTTTTTT. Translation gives CASSYAGELFF.

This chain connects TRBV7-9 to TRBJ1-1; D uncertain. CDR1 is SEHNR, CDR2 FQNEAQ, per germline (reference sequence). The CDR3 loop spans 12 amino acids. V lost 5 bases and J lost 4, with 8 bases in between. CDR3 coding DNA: TGTGCCAGCAGCCCAAAAGTCACTGAAGCTTTCTTT. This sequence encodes CASSPKVTEAFF.

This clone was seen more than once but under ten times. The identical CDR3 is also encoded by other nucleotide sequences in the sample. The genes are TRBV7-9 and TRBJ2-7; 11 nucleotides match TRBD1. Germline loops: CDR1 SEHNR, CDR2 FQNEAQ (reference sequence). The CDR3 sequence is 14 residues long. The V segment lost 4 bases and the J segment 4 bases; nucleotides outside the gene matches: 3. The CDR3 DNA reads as TGTGCCAGCAGCTCGGACAGGGGGCGATACGAGCAGTACTTC. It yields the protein CASSSDRGRYEQYF.

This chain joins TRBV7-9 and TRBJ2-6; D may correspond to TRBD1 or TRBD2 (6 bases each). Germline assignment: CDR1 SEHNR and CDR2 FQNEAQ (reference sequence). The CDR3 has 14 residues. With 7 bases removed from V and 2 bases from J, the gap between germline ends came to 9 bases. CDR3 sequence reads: CASKGGAGANVLTF. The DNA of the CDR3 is TGTGCCAGCAAGGGGGGCGCTGGGGCCAACGTCCTGACTTTC.

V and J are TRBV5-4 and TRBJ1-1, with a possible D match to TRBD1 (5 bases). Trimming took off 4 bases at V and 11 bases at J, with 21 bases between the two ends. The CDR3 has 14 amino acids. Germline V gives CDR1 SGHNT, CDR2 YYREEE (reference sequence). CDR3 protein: CASSPASGGDGAFF. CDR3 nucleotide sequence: TGTGCCAGCAGCCCCGCGTCGGGGGGGGATGGGGCTTTCTTT.

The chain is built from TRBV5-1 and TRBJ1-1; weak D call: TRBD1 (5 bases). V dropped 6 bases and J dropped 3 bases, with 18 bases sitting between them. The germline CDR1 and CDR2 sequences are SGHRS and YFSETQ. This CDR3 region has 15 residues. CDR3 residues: CASTGVGARDTEAFF. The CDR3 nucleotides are TGCGCCAGCACCGGGGTAGGGGCGAGGGACACTGAAGCTTTCTTT.

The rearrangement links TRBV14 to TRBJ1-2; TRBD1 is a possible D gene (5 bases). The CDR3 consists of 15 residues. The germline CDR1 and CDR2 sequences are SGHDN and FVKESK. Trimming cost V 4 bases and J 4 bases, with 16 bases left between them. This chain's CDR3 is CASSLGRGTPYGYTF. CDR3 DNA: TGTGCCAGCAGCCTAGGTCGAGGGACTCCCTATGGCTACACCTTC.

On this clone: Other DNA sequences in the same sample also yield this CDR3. The CDR3: CASSLTGYGYTF. The CDR3 nucleotides are TGTGCCAGCAGCCTGACGGGGTATGGCTACACCTTC. The chain carries TRBV11-2 and TRBJ1-2, with D hard to call. CDR1 and CDR2 from the germline V gene are SGHAT and FQNNGV. The CDR3 is 12 residues long. The V end was cut by 5 bases, the J end by 5 bases, with 9 bases between.

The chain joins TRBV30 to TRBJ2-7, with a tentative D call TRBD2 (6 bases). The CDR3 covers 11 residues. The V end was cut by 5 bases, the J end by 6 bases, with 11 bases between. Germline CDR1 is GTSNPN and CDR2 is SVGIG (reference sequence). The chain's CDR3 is CAWESGFEQYF. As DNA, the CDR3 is TGTGCCTGGGAAAGCGGGTTCGAGCAGTACTTC.

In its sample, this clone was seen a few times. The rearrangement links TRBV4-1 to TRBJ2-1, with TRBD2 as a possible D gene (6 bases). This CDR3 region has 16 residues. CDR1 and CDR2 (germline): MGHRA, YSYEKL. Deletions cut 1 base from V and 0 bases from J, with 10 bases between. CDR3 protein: CASSQVPGDSYNEQFF. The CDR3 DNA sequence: TGCGCCAGCAGCCAAGTTCCGGGAGACTCCTACAATGAGCAGTTCTTC.

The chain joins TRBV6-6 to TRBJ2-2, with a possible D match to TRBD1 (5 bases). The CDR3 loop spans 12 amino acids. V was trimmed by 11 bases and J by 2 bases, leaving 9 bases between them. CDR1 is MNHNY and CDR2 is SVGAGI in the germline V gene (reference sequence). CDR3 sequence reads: CAAGFNTGELFF. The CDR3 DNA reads TGTGCCGCAGGGTTCAACACCGGGGAGCTGTTTTTT.

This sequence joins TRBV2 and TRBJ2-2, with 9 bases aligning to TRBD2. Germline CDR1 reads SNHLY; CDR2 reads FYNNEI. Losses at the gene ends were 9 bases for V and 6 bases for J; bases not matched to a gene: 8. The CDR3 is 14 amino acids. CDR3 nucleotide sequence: TGTGCCAGTTTTGGGACTAGCCAGGCCGGGGAGCTGTTTTTT. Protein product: CASFGTSQAGELFF.

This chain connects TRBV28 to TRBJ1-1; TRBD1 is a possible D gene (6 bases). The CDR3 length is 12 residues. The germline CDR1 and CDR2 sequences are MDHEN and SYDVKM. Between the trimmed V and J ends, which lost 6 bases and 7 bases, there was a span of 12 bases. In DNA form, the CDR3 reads TGTGCCAGCAGCCCACTGGACAGTGAAGCTTTCTTT. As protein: CASSPLDSEAFF.

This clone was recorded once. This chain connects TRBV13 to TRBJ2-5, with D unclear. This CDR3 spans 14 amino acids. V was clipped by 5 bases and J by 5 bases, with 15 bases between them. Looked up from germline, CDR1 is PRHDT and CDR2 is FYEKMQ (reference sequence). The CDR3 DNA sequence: TGTGCCAGCAGCGCGAGTTTGGGTGCTGAGACCCAGTACTTC. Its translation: CASSASLGAETQYF. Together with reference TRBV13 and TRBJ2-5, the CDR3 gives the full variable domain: AAGVIQSPRHLIKEKRETATLKCYPIPRHDTVYWYQQGPGQDPQFLISFYEKMQSDKGSIPDRFSAQQFSDYHSELNMSSLELGDSALYFCASSASLGAETQYFGPGTRLLVL.

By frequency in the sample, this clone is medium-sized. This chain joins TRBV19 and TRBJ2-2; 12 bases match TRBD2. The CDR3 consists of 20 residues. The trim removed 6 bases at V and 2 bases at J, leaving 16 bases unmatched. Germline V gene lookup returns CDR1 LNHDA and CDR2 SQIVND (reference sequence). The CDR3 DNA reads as TGTGCCAGTAGGACATTCACGATGACTAGCGGGGGATTTAACACCGGGGAGCTGTTTTTT. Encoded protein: CASRTFTMTSGGFNTGELFF.

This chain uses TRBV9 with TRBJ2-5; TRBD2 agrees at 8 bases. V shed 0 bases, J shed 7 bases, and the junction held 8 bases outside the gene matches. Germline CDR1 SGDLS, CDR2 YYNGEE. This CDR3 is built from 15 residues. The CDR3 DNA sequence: TGTGCCAGCAGCGTAGGAGGCGGGACTAGGGGGACCCAGTACTTC. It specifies CASSVGGGTRGTQYF.

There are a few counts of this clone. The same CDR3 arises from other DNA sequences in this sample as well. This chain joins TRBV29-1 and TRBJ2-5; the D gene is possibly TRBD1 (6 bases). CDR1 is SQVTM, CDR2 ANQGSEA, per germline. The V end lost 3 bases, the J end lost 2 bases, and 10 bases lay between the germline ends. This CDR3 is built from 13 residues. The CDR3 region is CSVEDRKQETQYF. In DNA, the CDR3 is TGCAGCGTTGAGGACAGAAAACAAGAGACCCAGTACTTC.

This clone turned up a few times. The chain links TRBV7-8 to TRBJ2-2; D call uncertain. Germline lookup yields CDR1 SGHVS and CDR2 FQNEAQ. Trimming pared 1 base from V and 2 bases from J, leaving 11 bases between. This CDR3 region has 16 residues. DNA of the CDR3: TGTGCCAGCAGCTTAGGTCCAGTCCCCAACACCGGGGAGCTGTTTTTT. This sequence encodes CASSLGPVPNTGELFF.

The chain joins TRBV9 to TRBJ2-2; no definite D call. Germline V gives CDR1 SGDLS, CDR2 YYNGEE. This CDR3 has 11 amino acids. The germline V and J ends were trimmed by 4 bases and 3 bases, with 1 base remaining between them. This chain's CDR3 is CASSHTGELFF. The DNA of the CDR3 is TGTGCCAGCAGCCACACCGGGGAGCTGTTTTTT.

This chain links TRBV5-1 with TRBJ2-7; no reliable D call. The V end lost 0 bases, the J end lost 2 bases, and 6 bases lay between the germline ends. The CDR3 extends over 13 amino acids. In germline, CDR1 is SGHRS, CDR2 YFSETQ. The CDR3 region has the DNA TGCGCCAGCAGCTTGGAGGCTACCTACGAGCAGTACTTC. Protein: CASSLEATYEQYF.

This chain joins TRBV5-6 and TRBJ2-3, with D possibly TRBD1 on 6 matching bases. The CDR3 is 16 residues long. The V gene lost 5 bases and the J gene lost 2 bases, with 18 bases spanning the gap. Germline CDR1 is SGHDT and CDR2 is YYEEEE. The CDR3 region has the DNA TGTGCCAGCAGGATGGTATTGGCAGGGGTCACAGATACGCAGTATTTT. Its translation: CASRMVLAGVTDTQYF.

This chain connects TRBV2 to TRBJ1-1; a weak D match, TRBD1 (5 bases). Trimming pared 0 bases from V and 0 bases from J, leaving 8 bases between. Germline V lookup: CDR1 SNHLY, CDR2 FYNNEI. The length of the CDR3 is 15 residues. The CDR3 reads CASSEARGVNTEAFF. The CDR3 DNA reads TGTGCCAGCAGTGAAGCGAGGGGTGTGAACACTGAAGCTTTCTTT.

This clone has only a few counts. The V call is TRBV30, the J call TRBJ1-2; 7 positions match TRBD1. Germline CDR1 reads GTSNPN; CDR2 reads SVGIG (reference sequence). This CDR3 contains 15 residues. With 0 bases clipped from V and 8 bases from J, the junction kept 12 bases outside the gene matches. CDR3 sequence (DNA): TGTGCCTGGAGTGTATGGGACAGCGAACTCGAGGGCTACACCTTC. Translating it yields CAWSVWDSELEGYTF.

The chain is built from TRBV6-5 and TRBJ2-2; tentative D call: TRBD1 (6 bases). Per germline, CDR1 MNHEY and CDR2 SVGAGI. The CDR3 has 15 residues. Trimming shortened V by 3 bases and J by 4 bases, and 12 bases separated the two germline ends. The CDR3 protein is CASSYTQGRTGELFF. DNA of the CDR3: TGTGCCAGCAGTTATACCCAGGGGCGCACCGGGGAGCTGTTTTTT.

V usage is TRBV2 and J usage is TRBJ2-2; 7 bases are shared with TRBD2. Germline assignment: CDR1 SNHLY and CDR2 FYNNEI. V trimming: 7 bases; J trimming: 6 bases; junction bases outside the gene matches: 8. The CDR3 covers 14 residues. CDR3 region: CASIGRGSAGELFF. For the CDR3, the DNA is TGTGCCAGCATAGGGCGGGGGAGCGCCGGGGAGCTGTTTTTT.

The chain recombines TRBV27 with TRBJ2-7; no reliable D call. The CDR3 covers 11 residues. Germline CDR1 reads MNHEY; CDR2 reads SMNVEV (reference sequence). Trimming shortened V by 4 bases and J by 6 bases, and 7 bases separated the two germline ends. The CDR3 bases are TGTGCCAGCAGTTACGGTGGCGAGCAGTACTTC. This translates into CASSYGGEQYF.